These 13 T cell receptor beta chains were all obtained from the same sample, sequenced in a study of cytomegalovirus exposure and HLA in healthy donors. The PCR had 60 Vbeta and 13 Jbeta primers. Sequenced by immunoSEQ multiplex PCR; TCRdb stores in-frame clones only, minus some. The data show approximately 130,000 clones, over 6.5% seen once. Sequencing was done on a sample of PBMCs. The receptors were gathered from a middle-aged woman in good health and CMV-seropositive.

This clone was observed a few times. The chain couples TRBV6-5 to TRBJ1-6; perhaps TRBD1 as D (6 bases). V was cut by 5 bases and J by 6 bases, with 11 bases left in between. CDR1 and CDR2 from the germline V gene are MNHEY and SVGAGI. This CDR3 contains 14 residues. Written as DNA, the CDR3 is TGTGCCAGCAGTAGACAGGAGTTTAATTCACCCCTCCACTTT. Amino acids: CASSRQEFNSPLHF.

V gene TRBV7-8 combines with J gene TRBJ1-1; D ambiguous. This CDR3 is 13 amino acids long. The V gene's germline CDR1 is SGHVS and CDR2 FQNEAQ. The ends were cut back, 0 bases at V and 4 bases at J, with 6 bases in the middle. CDR3 coding DNA: TGTGCCAGCAGCTTAGCCCCTAGCACTGAAGCTTTCTTT. Its protein is CASSLAPSTEAFF.

The V and J genes are TRBV10-3 and TRBJ1-6; 9 bases are shared with TRBD1. V lost 3 bases to trimming and J lost 0 bases; unmatched junction nucleotides: 6. The CDR3 runs 18 residues. Germline-derived CDR1 and CDR2 are ENHRY and SYGVKD. CDR3 residues: CAISDRTGDSSYNSPLHF. The CDR3 coding sequence is TGTGCCATCAGTGATCGGACAGGGGACAGCTCCTATAATTCACCCCTCCACTTT.

This clone was picked up a small number of times. The rearrangement joins TRBV7-2 to TRBJ2-5; a weak D match, TRBD1 (6 bases). The CDR3 spans 15 residues. The V gene's germline CDR1 is SGHTA and CDR2 FQGNSA. Trimming removed 0 bases from V and 2 bases from J, with 10 bases in between. The CDR3: CASSLAGGGQETQYF. DNA of the CDR3: TGTGCCAGCAGCTTAGCAGGGGGTGGTCAAGAGACCCAGTACTTC.

This clone was observed a handful of times. The chain recombines TRBV6-5 with TRBJ2-1; 8 bases match TRBD2. With 1 base clipped from V and 9 bases from J, the junction kept 11 bases outside the gene matches. This CDR3 contains 16 residues. The germline CDR1 and CDR2 sequences are MNHEY and SVGAGI. DNA for the CDR3: TGTGCCAGCAGTTACTTAATGGGACTAGTCCCGGGTGAGCAGTTCTTC. It translates to CASSYLMGLVPGEQFF.

The rearrangement links TRBV5-1 to TRBJ2-2; 7 bases are shared with TRBD1. CDR1 is SGHRS and CDR2 is YFSETQ in the germline V gene. CDR3 size: 19 residues. V trimming: 4 bases; J trimming: 2 bases; junction bases outside the gene matches: 17. The CDR3 bases are TGCGCCAGCAGCCCTCAGAAGGGGACAGCAAGCTTTAACACCGGGGAGCTGTTTTTT. It translates to CASSPQKGTASFNTGELFF.

The sample holds a few counts of this clone. The V gene is TRBV5-1, the J gene TRBJ1-3; D unclear. V lost 1 base to trimming and J lost 8 bases, with 10 bases between them. Germline loops: CDR1 SGHRS, CDR2 YFSETQ. This CDR3 has 13 residues. The CDR3 nucleotides are TGCGCCAGCAGCTTGATGAGGGCTGACACCATATATTTT. Translated, it gives CASSLMRADTIYF.

The rearrangement uses TRBV7-3 and TRBJ2-5, with a weak D call TRBD2 (5 bases). The V end was cut by 4 bases, the J end by 5 bases, with 11 bases between. The CDR3 extends over 13 amino acids. Germline V gives CDR1 SGHTA, CDR2 FQGTGA. CDR3 region: CASSWSGQETQYF. Here the CDR3 DNA reads TGTGCCAGCAGCTGGAGCGGCCAGGAGACCCAGTACTTC.

This clone has only a few counts. The V call is TRBV5-1, the J call TRBJ2-2; 8 bases are a match to TRBD1. This CDR3 has 16 residues. The germline V gene has CDR1 SGHRS and CDR2 YFSETQ. V lost 3 bases and J lost 7; bases outside the gene matches: 11. The CDR3 DNA reads as TGCGCCAGCAGCTCCCATAAGGGACAGGTCGTCGGGGAGCTGTTTTTT. Its protein product is CASSSHKGQVVGELFF. Filled out from reference TRBV5-1 and TRBJ2-2, the complete variable domain reads KAGVTQTPRYLIKTRGQQVTLSCSPISGHRSVSWYQQTPGQGLQFLFEYFSETQRNKGNFPGRFSGRQFSNSRSEMNVSTLELGDSALYLCASSSHKGQVVGELFFGEGSRLTVL.

V is TRBV27 and J is TRBJ2-7; D may be TRBD2 (7 bases). CDR3 length: 17 residues. V shed 6 bases and J shed 3 bases, with 24 bases lying between them. Germline V gene sequence: CDR1 MNHEY, CDR2 SMNVEV (reference sequence). CDR3 sequence (DNA): TGTGCCAGCAGCCTGGGGGGGCCTGGGGTTATCTACTACGAGCAGTACTTC. This sequence encodes CASSLGGPGVIYYEQYF.

This chain links TRBV7-9 with TRBJ2-3; possible D gene TRBD2, 6 bases. Trimming pared 5 bases from V and 2 bases from J, leaving 11 bases between. The CDR3 consists of 14 residues. The germline CDR1 and CDR2 sequences are SEHNR and FQNEAQ (reference sequence). CDR3 in amino acids: CASSLGTLTDTQYF. The CDR3 region has the DNA TGTGCCAGCAGCCTAGGGACTCTCACAGATACGCAGTATTTT.

The chain is built from TRBV10-2 and TRBJ1-3, with D possibly TRBD1 on 5 matching bases. CDR1 and CDR2 from the germline V gene are WSHSY and SAAADI. The CDR3 totals 14 residues. V dropped 2 bases and J dropped 7 bases, with 12 bases sitting between them. The CDR3 here is CASSEQGRRNTIYF. CDR3 nucleotides: TGCGCCAGCAGTGAGCAGGGCCGACGGAACACCATATATTTT.

This sequence joins TRBV4-2 and TRBJ2-7; 7 bases are a match to TRBD1. The ends lost 2 bases at V and 2 bases at J; junction bases unmatched: 6. The CDR3 covers 15 residues. Looked up from germline, CDR1 is LGHNA and CDR2 is YNFKEQ. CDR3 region: CASSQPRDRAYEQYF. The CDR3 DNA follows: TGTGCCAGCAGCCAACCTCGGGACAGAGCCTACGAGCAGTACTTC.